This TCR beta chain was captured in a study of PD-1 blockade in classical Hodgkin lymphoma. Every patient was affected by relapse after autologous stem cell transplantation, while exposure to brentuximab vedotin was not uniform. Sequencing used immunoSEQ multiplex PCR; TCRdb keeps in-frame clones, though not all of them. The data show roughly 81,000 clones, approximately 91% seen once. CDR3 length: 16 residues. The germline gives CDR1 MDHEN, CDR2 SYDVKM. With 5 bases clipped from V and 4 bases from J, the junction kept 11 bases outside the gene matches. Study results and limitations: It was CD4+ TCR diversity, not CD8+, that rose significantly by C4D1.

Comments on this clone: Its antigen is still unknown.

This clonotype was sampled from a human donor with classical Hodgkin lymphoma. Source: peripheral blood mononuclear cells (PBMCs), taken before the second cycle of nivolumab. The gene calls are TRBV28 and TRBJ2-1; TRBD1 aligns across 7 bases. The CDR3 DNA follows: TGTGCCAGCAGTCTACTACGACAGGGCCAGTACAATGAGCAGTTCTTC. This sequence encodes CASSLLRQGQYNEQFF.